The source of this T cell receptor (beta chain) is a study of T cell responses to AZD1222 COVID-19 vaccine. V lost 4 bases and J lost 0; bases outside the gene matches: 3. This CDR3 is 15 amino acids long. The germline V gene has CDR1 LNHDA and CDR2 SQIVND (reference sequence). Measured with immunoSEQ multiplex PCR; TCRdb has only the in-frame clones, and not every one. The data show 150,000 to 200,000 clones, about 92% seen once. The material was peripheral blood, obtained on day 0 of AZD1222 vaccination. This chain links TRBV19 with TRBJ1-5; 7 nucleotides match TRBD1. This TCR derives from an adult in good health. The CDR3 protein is CASSTGTVSNQPQHF. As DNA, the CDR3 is TGTGCCAGTAGTACCGGGACAGTTAGCAATCAGCCCCAGCATTTT.